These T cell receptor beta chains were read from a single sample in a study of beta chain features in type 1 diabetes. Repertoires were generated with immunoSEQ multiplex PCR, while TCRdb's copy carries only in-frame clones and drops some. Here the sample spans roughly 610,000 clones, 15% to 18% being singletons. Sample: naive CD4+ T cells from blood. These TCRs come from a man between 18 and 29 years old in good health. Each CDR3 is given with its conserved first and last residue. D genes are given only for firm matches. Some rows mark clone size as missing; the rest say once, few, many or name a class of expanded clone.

CDR3nt: TGTGCCAGCAGCTTCTTCTTTTATCGGGTCAAAACCTACGAGCAGTACTTC
CDR3aa: CASSFFFYRVKTYEQYF
v_gene: TRBV5-6
d_gene: -
abundance: -
j_gene: TRBJ2-7

CDR3nt: TGTGCCAGCAGCTTAACAGCTAGCGGGGGGAACTACGAGCAGTACTTC
CDR3aa: CASSLTASGGNYEQYF
v_gene: TRBV7-3
d_gene: TRBD2
abundance: -
j_gene: TRBJ2-7

CDR3nt: TGTGCCAGCAGCGTAACCGCAGGTCAGGGCGAGCAGTACTTC
CDR3aa: CASSVTAGQGEQYF
v_gene: TRBV9
d_gene: -
abundance: -
j_gene: TRBJ2-7

CDR3nt: TGTGCCAGCACCCAAGCGGGGCGCACAGATACGCAGTATTTT
CDR3aa: CASTQAGRTDTQYF
v_gene: TRBV28
d_gene: TRBD2
abundance: few
j_gene: TRBJ2-3

CDR3nt: TGTGCCAGCAGTTTGATTGGACAGGGCCATCAGCCCCAGCATTTT
CDR3aa: CASSLIGQGHQPQHF
v_gene: TRBV28
d_gene: TRBD1
abundance: -
j_gene: TRBJ1-5

CDR3nt: TGTGCCAGCAGCTTCGGACGGATCTATGGCTACACCTTC
CDR3aa: CASSFGRIYGYTF
v_gene: TRBV9
d_gene: -
abundance: many
j_gene: TRBJ1-2

CDR3nt: TGTGCCAGCAGCGTATTATGGACAGGGGGTACTGAAGCTTTCTTT
CDR3aa: CASSVLWTGGTEAFF
v_gene: TRBV9
d_gene: TRBD1
abundance: -
j_gene: TRBJ1-1

CDR3nt: TGTGCCTGGAGTGCCCACGGGACAGGCTCCTACGAGCAGTACTTC
CDR3aa: CAWSAHGTGSYEQYF
v_gene: TRBV30
d_gene: TRBD1
abundance: -
j_gene: TRBJ2-7

CDR3nt: TGTGCCAGCAGGTGGACAGCGAACAATGAGCAGTTCTTC
CDR3aa: CASRWTANNEQFF
v_gene: TRBV2
d_gene: -
abundance: few
j_gene: TRBJ2-1

CDR3nt: TGTGCCAGCAGCTTGGACGGAGGGGTGCGCGGCAATGGCCAGCATTTT
CDR3aa: CASSLDGGVRGNGQHF
v_gene: TRBV7-2
d_gene: -
abundance: -
j_gene: TRBJ1-5

CDR3nt: TGTGCCAGCAGTTTGCGGGTGGGGTCCGAAGCTTTCTTT
CDR3aa: CASSLRVGSEAFF
v_gene: TRBV27
d_gene: -
abundance: -
j_gene: TRBJ1-1

CDR3nt: TGTGCCAGCAGGGAAATCGGGGGGGCAGTAGGAGAGACCCAGTACTTC
CDR3aa: CASREIGGAVGETQYF
v_gene: TRBV28
d_gene: TRBD2
abundance: -
j_gene: TRBJ2-5

CDR3nt: TGTGCCAGCAGTTCTAGGAGCGGCACAGATACGCAGTATTTT
CDR3aa: CASSSRSGTDTQYF
v_gene: TRBV5-4
d_gene: -
abundance: -
j_gene: TRBJ2-3

CDR3nt: TGTGCCAGCAGCACCAGGACTAGCGGGTACAATGAGCAGTTCTTC
CDR3aa: CASSTRTSGYNEQFF
v_gene: TRBV7-2
d_gene: TRBD2
abundance: -
j_gene: TRBJ2-1

CDR3nt: TGTGCCAGCAGAACAGGGGGCGCGAAGACCCAGTACTTC
CDR3aa: CASRTGGAKTQYF
v_gene: TRBV28
d_gene: TRBD1
abundance: -
j_gene: TRBJ2-5

CDR3nt: TGTGCCAGCAGCGTAGACAGGGCGGGCTATGGCTACACCTTC
CDR3aa: CASSVDRAGYGYTF
v_gene: TRBV9
d_gene: -
abundance: few
j_gene: TRBJ1-2

CDR3nt: TGTGCCAGCAGCCGCATTGGGGGAGTGGGCACAGATACGCAGTATTTT
CDR3aa: CASSRIGGVGTDTQYF
v_gene: TRBV14
d_gene: -
abundance: once
j_gene: TRBJ2-3

CDR3nt: TGTGCCAGCAGTTACTCATGGGACCGCTACGAGCAGTACTTC
CDR3aa: CASSYSWDRYEQYF
v_gene: TRBV6-5
d_gene: -
abundance: few
j_gene: TRBJ2-7

CDR3nt: TGCGCCAGCAGCTTGGCACAGGGGGGCGATGAGCAGTTCTTC
CDR3aa: CASSLAQGGDEQFF
v_gene: TRBV5-1
d_gene: TRBD1
abundance: few
j_gene: TRBJ2-1

CDR3nt: TGCGCCAGCAGCTTGGGACTGAACACCGGGGAGCTGTTTTTT
CDR3aa: CASSLGLNTGELFF
v_gene: TRBV5-1
d_gene: -
abundance: few
j_gene: TRBJ2-2

CDR3nt: TGCGCCAGCAGCCAAGCCAGCGGGGGGCCTTATACGCAGTATTTT
CDR3aa: CASSQASGGPYTQYF
v_gene: TRBV4-3
d_gene: TRBD2
abundance: few
j_gene: TRBJ2-3

CDR3nt: TGTGCCAGCAGCCAAGACCGCCGGGAATTCAATGAGCAGTTCTTC
CDR3aa: CASSQDRREFNEQFF
v_gene: TRBV4-2
d_gene: -
abundance: -
j_gene: TRBJ2-1

CDR3nt: TGTGCCAGCAGTTTATCTAACACTGAAGCTTTCTTT
CDR3aa: CASSLSNTEAFF
v_gene: TRBV6-5
d_gene: -
abundance: once
j_gene: TRBJ1-1

CDR3nt: TGTGCCAGCAGCTCAATTAACCTTTTCCTCCCAGATACGCAGTATTTT
CDR3aa: CASSSINLFLPDTQYF
v_gene: TRBV7-2
d_gene: -
abundance: few
j_gene: TRBJ2-3

CDR3nt: TGTGCCAGCAGCGGGGGGACGGGCTCTCATCAGCCCCAGCATTTT
CDR3aa: CASSGGTGSHQPQHF
v_gene: TRBV9
d_gene: -
abundance: few
j_gene: TRBJ1-5

CDR3nt: TGTGCCAGCAGCTTGAATCCCCCAAGCGGCTACACCTTC
CDR3aa: CASSLNPPSGYTF
v_gene: TRBV5-6
d_gene: -
abundance: few
j_gene: TRBJ1-2